The entry below gives a single T cell receptor (beta chain) sequence along with its context. Germline-derived CDR1 and CDR2 are LNHNV and YYDKDF (reference sequence). V was pared by 5 bases and J by 1 base, with 7 bases between. The CDR3 is made up of 13 amino acids. As processed by the authors: Estimation of nucleated cell counts was performed using reference gene primer amplification. The table came from immunoSEQ multiplex PCR; TCRdb's copy has only in-frame clones and leaves some out. V and J calls and clone size follow that table, whereas D and trimming were derived from the DNA. The table records approximately 160,000 clones, over 75% of them present only once. These data are taken from a study of blood T cell repertoires in COVID-19. Participant-reported clinical history was the basis for cohort assignment. Among Cohort 3 donors, those recovered had two negative PCRs, clearance, or symptom resolution.

The sample taken for sequencing was PBMCs or T cells enriched from blood (not recorded which). This receptor was identified in a man aged 35 to 55 who had recovered from COVID-19. The rearrangement links TRBV15 to TRBJ2-3; D is ambiguous. CDR3 nucleotides: TGTGCCACCAGCCTAGGCCGCACAGATACGCAGTATTTT. Protein product: CATSLGRTDTQYF.